The 14 T cell receptor beta chains reported below all come from one sample, sequenced in a study of Ad26.COV2.S vaccination and SARS-CoV-2 variants. The assay was immunoSEQ multiplex PCR, and TCRdb's table has in-frame clones only and misses some. Here the sample spans 250,000 or so clones, around 88% being singletons. Specified treatment: roughly 19 received Ad26.COV2.S at low or high dose, single or two shots; five or six received placebo; per-sample allocation not given. Specimen acquisition occurred on day 63 following the initial vaccine or placebo injection. This specimen consisted of peripheral blood, obtained in a trial of Ad26.COV2.S vaccine versus placebo. Source of these receptors: a person aged 18-60 years who received the Ad26.COV2.S COVID-19 vaccine or a placebo.

The V gene is TRBV24-1, the J gene TRBJ2-2; the D gene is possibly TRBD1 (5 bases). The V and J ends lost 9 bases and 7 bases respectively, with 23 bases between them. The CDR3 has 16 residues. Germline CDR1 KGHDR, CDR2 SFDVKD. The CDR3 DNA follows: TGTGCCACCGGCCTCGGACATCCCGGAAGTGGCGGGGAGCTGTTTTTT. Residues: CATGLGHPGSGGELFF.

V gene TRBV6-5 combines with J gene TRBJ1-1, with no clear D. CDR1 is MNHEY and CDR2 is SVGAGI in the germline V gene. The CDR3 is 14 amino acids. Trimming cost V 7 bases and J 0 bases, with 12 bases left between them. The CDR3 sequence is CASTKGLLNTEAFF. DNA of the CDR3: TGTGCCAGCACAAAAGGACTTTTGAACACTGAAGCTTTCTTT.

The rearrangement joins TRBV7-9 to TRBJ1-1, with D possibly being TRBD1 (6 bases). The V and J ends lost 1 base and 1 base respectively, with 13 bases between them. Germline loops: CDR1 SEHNR, CDR2 FQNEAQ (reference sequence). This CDR3 comprises 16 residues. The CDR3 DNA follows: TGTGCCAGCAGCTTAGTGCTGGGGGCGGAGAACACTGAAGCTTTCTTT. It codes for CASSLVLGAENTEAFF.

CDR3 sequence reads: CASSEAGTDNEQFF. The CDR3 nucleotides are TGTGCCAGCAGTGAAGCGGGGACCGACAATGAGCAGTTCTTC. The chain employs TRBV2 and TRBJ2-1, with D perhaps given as TRBD1 or TRBD2 (5 bases each). CDR1 is SNHLY, CDR2 FYNNEI, per germline. The CDR3 sequence is 14 residues long. Trimming left V 0 bases short and J 5 bases short, with 8 bases between.

The DNA for the CDR3 is TGTGCCAGCCTAACGACGACAGGGGGCGCCCCCTCCGAGCAGTACGTC. This translates into CASLTTTGGAPSEQYV. The chain joins TRBV21-1 to TRBJ2-7; TRBD1, the D gene given by the table, was not confirmed from the DNA. TRBV21-1 is a listed pseudogene. This CDR3 region has 16 residues.

The rearrangement joins TRBV11-2 to TRBJ1-1, with D perhaps matching TRBD1 (5 bases). Trimming left V 5 bases short and J 10 bases short, with 11 bases between. CDR3 length: 11 residues. Germline V gene data show CDR1 as SGHAT and CDR2 as FQNNGV. The CDR3 reads CASSRGVGAFF. In DNA, the CDR3 is TGTGCCAGCAGCCGGGGGGTTGGAGCTTTCTTT. The whole variable domain, filled in from reference TRBV11-2 and TRBJ1-1, reads EAGVAQSPRYKIIEKRQSVAFWCNPISGHATLYWYQQILGQGPKLLIQFQNNGVVDDSQLPKDRFSAERLKGVDSTLKIQPAKLEDSAVYLCASSRGVGAFFGQGTRLTVV.

This chain joins TRBV14 and TRBJ2-7; 7 bases line up with TRBD1. V lost 4 bases to trimming and J lost 5 bases; unmatched junction nucleotides: 5. Germline V gene sequence: CDR1 SGHDN, CDR2 FVKESK. The length of the CDR3 is 13 residues. The CDR3 DNA follows: TGTGCCAGCAGCCTCGGGACAGATAACGAGCAGTACGTC. Translating gives CASSLGTDNEQYV.

V is TRBV29-1 and J is TRBJ2-5, with no clear D. The germline V gene has CDR1 SQVTM and CDR2 ANQGSEA. This CDR3 is 13 amino acids long. V lost 3 bases to trimming and J lost 5 bases, with 13 bases between them. This CDR3 is CSVDSSLIETQYF. The CDR3, as DNA: TGCAGCGTTGACTCTAGTCTTATCGAGACCCAGTACTTC.

This clone was detected only once. V is TRBV10-3 and J is TRBJ2-5, with no clear D. V shed 6 bases and J shed 4 bases, with 12 bases lying between them. The germline gives CDR1 ENHRY, CDR2 SYGVKD. The CDR3 spans 13 residues. The CDR3, as DNA: TGTGCCATCAGAGGTCGGGTCGGAGAGACCCAGTACTTC. Residues: CAIRGRVGETQYF.

This clone was seen a few times. Written as DNA, the CDR3 is TGTGCCTGGAGTGGTATGGGGGGCGATCAGCCCCAGCATTTT. Translation gives CAWSGMGGDQPQHF. The rearrangement uses TRBV30 and TRBJ1-5; TRBD1 might be the D (6 bases). V lost 1 base and J 5 bases, leaving 12 bases between the germline ends. This CDR3 comprises 14 residues. Germline values: CDR1 GTSNPN, CDR2 SVGIG (reference sequence).

The chain is built from TRBV7-3 and TRBJ2-3; 13 nucleotides align to TRBD2. The CDR3 contains 16 residues. V lost 5 bases, J lost 5 bases, and 7 bases stayed unmatched. Per germline, CDR1 SGHTA and CDR2 FQGTGA. CDR3 DNA: TGTGCCAGCAGCCTAGGACTAGCGGGAGCAAAAGATACGCAGTATTTT. Translation: CASSLGLAGAKDTQYF.

This clone was counted a single time. The chain couples TRBV12-5 to TRBJ2-3; TRBD2 aligns across 11 bases. This CDR3 comprises 16 residues. The V gene end was trimmed by 1 base and the J gene end by 10 bases; junction bases not matched to a gene: 10. CDR1 LGHNT and CDR2 FRNRAP come from the germline V gene. DNA of the CDR3: TGTGCTAGTGGTTTGGGACAACTAGCGGGGGCCGGCGCGCAGTATTTT. This encodes CASGLGQLAGAGAQYF. Full variable domain (missing parts from reference TRBV12-5 and TRBJ2-3): DARVTQTPRHKVTEMGQEVTMRCQPILGHNTVFWYRQTMMQGLELLAYFRNRAPLDDSGMPKDRFSAEMPDATLATLKIQPSEPRDSAVYFCASGLGQLAGAGAQYFGPGTRLTVL.

In its sample, this clone was seen a few times. The chain couples TRBV10-1 to TRBJ1-5; D is perhaps TRBD1 (5 bases). The CDR3 spans 15 residues. Deletions cut 4 bases from V and 2 bases from J, with 12 bases between. Germline assignment: CDR1 WNHNN and CDR2 SYGVQD (reference sequence). CDR3 residues: CASSGVEGGNQPQHF. In DNA form, the CDR3 reads TGCGCCAGCAGTGGTGTGGAAGGGGGCAATCAGCCCCAGCATTTT.

The chain links TRBV11-1 to TRBJ1-1; D is undetermined. The CDR3 consists of 15 residues. Trimming stripped 5 bases from V and 1 base from J, with 14 bases between. Germline V lookup: CDR1 SGHAT, CDR2 FQDESV (reference sequence). The CDR3 coding sequence is TGTGCCAGCAGCCCGTCCCCCGGGCAGAACACTGAAGCTTTCTTT. Amino acids: CASSPSPGQNTEAFF.